This record concerns one TCR beta chain sequence. Its antigen is not known. This sample is part of a study of cytomegalovirus exposure and HLA in healthy donors. The PCR used 60 Vbeta and 13 Jbeta primers. Method: immunoSEQ multiplex PCR; TCRdb's copy keeps in-frame clones and lacks some. The profile shows around 210,000 clones, about four fifths of them singletons. Germline lookup yields CDR1 LGHNA and CDR2 YNFKEQ. The CDR3 spans 16 residues. V lost 8 bases and J lost 2; bases outside the gene matches: 15. Overall study findings and caveats: HLA alleles were associated with 17,000 or so TCR beta sequences in a later analysis at 0.05 false discovery rate. In vitro, a few CMV-associated chains proved specific for CMV antigens. Later analysis identified a missense DCLRE1C variant that was linked to TCR beta V- and J-gene trimming.

The chain joins TRBV4-2 to TRBJ2-7; TRBD2 matches 7 bases. The sample taken for sequencing was PBMCs. The receptor was isolated from a male donor in good health and CMV-seropositive. The chain's CDR3 is CASSQEGREAAYEQYF. CDR3 bases: TGTGCCAGCTCCCAAGAGGGACGGGAGGCCGCCTACGAGCAGTACTTC.